This entry lists 24 T cell receptor beta chains sequenced from one sample in a study of T cell responses to AZD1222 COVID-19 vaccine (dated by TCRdb to about 2021). Library generation was performed with the immunoSEQ multiplex PCR assay. Drawn from immuneACCESS, this table holds only the in-frame rearrangements with V and J called that TCRdb kept. Clones are partly lost; checked studies trace under half to an unresolved V gene and leave the rest unexplained. For this sample the table gives 75,000 to 95,000 clones, of which less than 95% were detected only once. The ten largest clones represent around 30% of the sample. Sample time point, as interpreted from the label and publication: about 28 days (+/-7) after the second vaccine dose. The starting material was peripheral blood, obtained 28 days after the second AZD1222 dose. All receptors come from an adult who received the AZD1222 COVID-19 vaccine.

The chain combines TRBV6-1 with TRBJ1-2, with TRBD1 matching 7 bases. Germline V gene sequence: CDR1 MNHNS, CDR2 SASEGT. Trimming at V came to 1 base and at J to 8 bases, leaving 10 bases not matched to a gene. The CDR3 spans 15 residues. The CDR3 here is CASSEEGTTGRGYTF. DNA of the CDR3: TGTGCCAGCAGTGAAGAGGGAACGACAGGGCGAGGCTACACCTTC.

The chain recombines TRBV19 with TRBJ1-5, with a weak D call TRBD1 (5 bases). Per the germline V gene, CDR1 is LNHDA and CDR2 is SQIVND (reference sequence). The germline V and J ends were trimmed by 1 base and 3 bases, with 10 bases remaining between them. This CDR3 is 15 amino acids long. The CDR3 loop reads CASSIGRAFNQPQHF. CDR3 coding DNA: TGTGCCAGTAGTATAGGCAGGGCCTTCAATCAGCCCCAGCATTTT.

A few counts support this clone. The V call is TRBV28, the J call TRBJ1-5, with D hard to call. CDR3 size: 13 residues. Trimming cost V 4 bases and J 5 bases, with 9 bases left between them. Germline V gives CDR1 MDHEN, CDR2 SYDVKM. In DNA, the CDR3 is TGTGCCAGCAGTTGGGAAGGGTATCAGCCCCAGCATTTT. Protein sequence: CASSWEGYQPQHF.

As DNA, the CDR3 is TGTGCCACCAGTGGCAGAGACACCGGGGAGCTGTTTTTT. As protein: CATSGRDTGELFF. This chain uses TRBV24-1 with TRBJ2-2; D is unresolved. The germline gives CDR1 KGHDR, CDR2 SFDVKD. The V gene lost 5 bases and the J gene lost 3 bases, with 6 bases spanning the gap. The CDR3 spans 13 residues.

The chain carries TRBV12-3 or TRBV12-4 and TRBJ2-2, with D unclear. V lost 5 bases, J lost 7 bases, and 11 bases lay in between. The CDR3 extends over 13 amino acids. In DNA, the CDR3 is TGTGCCAGCAGTCCAGAACAAGGCGGGGAGCTGTTTTTT. Protein: CASSPEQGGELFF.

Turning to this clone: The junction departs from germline at one end; a sequencing error may be responsible. The gene calls are TRBV7-3 and TRBJ1-2, with 12 bases that match TRBD1. CDR1 and CDR2 (germline): SGHTA, FQGTGA. The CDR3 runs 17 residues. This CDR3 is CASSLGTGGAGSIGPSF. Here the CDR3 DNA reads TGTGCCAGCAGCTTAGGGACAGGGGGCGCAGGATCTATAGGTCCATCCTTC.

This clone has more than one count but fewer than ten. The rearrangement uses TRBV15 and TRBJ2-3, with 8 bases identical to TRBD1. The V gene end was trimmed by 1 base and the J gene end by 2 bases; junction bases not matched to a gene: 5. CDR1 is LNHNV, CDR2 YYDKDF, per germline (reference sequence). CDR3 length equals 16 residues. The CDR3 here is CATSRVGTGLTDTQYF. In DNA, the CDR3 is TGTGCCACCAGCAGAGTCGGGACAGGACTCACAGATACGCAGTATTTT. Full variable domain (rest looked up from reference TRBV15 and TRBJ2-3): DAMVIQNPRYQVTQFGKPVTLSCSQTLNHNVMYWYQQKSSQAPKLLFHYYDKDFNNEADTPDNFQSRRPNTSFCFLDIRSPGLGDTAMYLCATSRVGTGLTDTQYFGPGTRLTVL.

There are a few counts of this clone. This chain links TRBV28 with TRBJ2-3; 10 bases agree with TRBD1. The CDR3 runs to 16 residues. Germline values: CDR1 MDHEN, CDR2 SYDVKM. The J segment lost 5 bases and the V segment lost 4 bases, leaving 9 bases of the junction unmatched. CDR3: CASSSPGQGFRDTQYF. CDR3 coding DNA: TGTGCCAGCAGTTCCCCGGGACAGGGGTTTAGAGATACGCAGTATTTT.

The chain has TRBV4-1 and TRBJ2-7, with a weak D call TRBD1 (5 bases). CDR1 is MGHRA, CDR2 YSYEKL, per germline. This CDR3 is built from 16 residues. The ends were cut back, 3 bases at V and 3 bases at J, with 18 bases in the middle. CDR3 in DNA: TGCGCCAGCAGCCATCGCTTTGGGGCGGAGAGCTACGAGCAGTACTTC. The encoded protein is CASSHRFGAESYEQYF.

This chain links TRBV24-1 with TRBJ2-2; 7 nucleotides align to TRBD1. This CDR3 comprises 16 residues. V trimming: 2 bases; J trimming: 2 bases; junction bases outside the gene matches: 4. Germline V gene lookup returns CDR1 KGHDR and CDR2 SFDVKD. CDR3 protein: CATSDSRTGNTGELFF. DNA for the CDR3: TGTGCCACCAGTGATTCTCGGACAGGAAACACCGGGGAGCTGTTTTTT.

This chain links TRBV5-1 with TRBJ2-3, with TRBD2 as a possible D gene (5 bases). The CDR3 is 15 amino acids. Germline V CDR1 and CDR2: SGHRS, YFSETQ. Deletions cut 2 bases from V and 4 bases from J, with 14 bases between. In DNA form, the CDR3 reads TGCGCCAGCAGCTTCGGCTCCCAGAGGGCAGATACGCAGTATTTT. Its protein product is CASSFGSQRADTQYF.

The chain carries TRBV2 and TRBJ1-1, with D possibly being TRBD1 (5 bases). Germline values: CDR1 SNHLY, CDR2 FYNNEI. CDR3 length equals 16 residues. Trimming removed 6 bases from V and 5 bases from J, with 22 bases in between. Here the CDR3 DNA reads TGTGCCAGCAGGAGCCCGGGCCGGGGTCGGGGGACTGAAGCTTTCTTT. Translation gives CASRSPGRGRGTEAFF.

The rearrangement joins TRBV28 to TRBJ2-3, with TRBD2 identical over 9 bases. Germline V gene lookup returns CDR1 MDHEN and CDR2 SYDVKM. The CDR3 length is 15 residues. The ends lost 1 base at V and 6 bases at J; junction bases unmatched: 5. The CDR3 spells CASSLYLAGSDTQYF. DNA for the CDR3: TGTGCCAGCAGTTTATACCTAGCGGGGTCCGATACGCAGTATTTT.

The rearrangement joins TRBV11-2 to TRBJ2-7; perhaps TRBD1 as D (5 bases). V lost 5 bases to trimming and J lost 4 bases, with 9 bases between them. Germline CDR1 SGHAT, CDR2 FQNNGV. The CDR3 has 12 amino acids. CDR3 bases: TGTGCCAGCAGCCTGGGGCGGTACGAGCAGTACTTC. Residues: CASSLGRYEQYF.

V usage is TRBV7-9 and J usage is TRBJ1-1; TRBD1 agrees at 8 bases. V lost 1 base to trimming and J lost 5 bases; unmatched junction nucleotides: 6. Germline lookup yields CDR1 SEHNR and CDR2 FQNEAQ (reference sequence). The CDR3 consists of 15 residues. CDR3 sequence (DNA): TGTGCCAGCAGCTTAGATGCAGGGGGCCGAACTGAAGCTTTCTTT. Amino acid sequence: CASSLDAGGRTEAFF.

The J gene is TRBJ2-1, the V gene TRBV24-1; tentatively, D is TRBD2 (5 bases). Deletions cut 1 base from V and 5 bases from J, with 5 bases between. The CDR3 consists of 13 residues. Germline CDR1 and CDR2: KGHDR and SFDVKD. The DNA of the CDR3 is TGTGCCACCAGTGATTTAGCGGACAATGAGCAGTTCTTC. It translates to CATSDLADNEQFF.

This chain uses TRBV7-6 with TRBJ1-2; 8 bases map to TRBD1. Germline assignment: CDR1 SGHVS and CDR2 FNYEAQ. The V segment lost 0 bases and the J segment 8 bases; nucleotides outside the gene matches: 11. The CDR3 has 16 residues. CDR3 amino acids: CASSLAEGQGAPGYTF. The CDR3 nucleotides are TGTGCCAGCAGCTTAGCCGAGGGGCAGGGGGCGCCCGGCTACACCTTC.

The J gene is TRBJ2-1, the V gene TRBV5-6; 12 bases fit TRBD2. The V gene's germline CDR1 is SGHDT and CDR2 YYEEEE. The CDR3 is 15 amino acids. Unmatched junction bases numbered 5, after V lost 3 bases and J lost 7 bases. In DNA, the CDR3 is TGTGCCAGCAGCTCTAGCGGGAGGGCCCGAAATGAGCAGTTCTTC. As protein: CASSSSGRARNEQFF.

This clone was seen once. The genes are TRBV28 and TRBJ1-1; 7 bases match TRBD1. The CDR3 contains 13 residues. Trimming cost V 7 bases and J 1 base; bases outside gene matches: 3. Germline lookup yields CDR1 MDHEN and CDR2 SYDVKM. The CDR3 here is CASMEGANTEAFF. The DNA of the CDR3 is TGTGCCAGCATGGAGGGGGCGAACACTGAAGCTTTCTTT.

V and J are TRBV28 and TRBJ1-5; 10 nucleotides line up with TRBD1. With 3 bases clipped from V and 2 bases from J, the junction kept 10 bases outside the gene matches. The CDR3 sequence is 18 residues long. Germline V gives CDR1 MDHEN, CDR2 SYDVKM. The CDR3 DNA sequence: TGTGCCAGCAGTTTGAAGCGACAGGGGGCGGGTGGCAATCAGCCCCAGCATTTT. Its translation: CASSLKRQGAGGNQPQHF.

The chain recombines TRBV7-9 with TRBJ1-5, with D perhaps matching TRBD1 (5 bases). Germline V gene data show CDR1 as SEHNR and CDR2 as FQNEAQ (reference sequence). The CDR3 is made up of 15 amino acids. Trimming removed 5 bases at V and 1 base at J, with 12 bases between. CDR3 sequence reads: CASSPGGGSNQPQHF. The CDR3 region has the DNA TGTGCCAGCAGCCCTGGGGGGGGGAGCAATCAGCCCCAGCATTTT.

This clone occurred a few times. The chain combines TRBV15 with TRBJ2-2; 11 bases agree with TRBD2. The CDR3 consists of 17 residues. CDR1 and CDR2 (germline): LNHNV, YYDKDF (reference sequence). J lost 7 bases, V lost 0 bases, and 7 bases had no gene match. The CDR3 spells CATSREVAGGPGGELFF. Here the CDR3 DNA reads TGTGCCACCAGCAGAGAGGTAGCGGGAGGGCCTGGCGGGGAGCTGTTTTTT. Combining the CDR3 with reference TRBV15 and TRBJ2-2 gives the whole variable domain DAMVIQNPRYQVTQFGKPVTLSCSQTLNHNVMYWYQQKSSQAPKLLFHYYDKDFNNEADTPDNFQSRRPNTSFCFLDIRSPGLGDTAMYLCATSREVAGGPGGELFFGEGSRLTVL.

The gene calls are TRBV14 and TRBJ2-1, with D tentatively TRBD1 (6 bases). Germline V gene sequence: CDR1 SGHDN, CDR2 FVKESK. The CDR3 runs to 15 residues. V shed 4 bases and J shed 4 bases, with 14 bases lying between them. CDR3 nucleotides: TGTGCCAGCAGCCGTCAGGGGCTCCCGTACAATGAGCAGTTCTTC. Its protein is CASSRQGLPYNEQFF.

This clone was detected a few times. The CDR3 DNA reads TGTGCCAGCAGTGAACTAGCCGGACCGTCCATTTCCCAGTACTTC. This translates into CASSELAGPSISQYF. The chain is built from TRBV6-1 and TRBJ2-5, with D tentatively TRBD2 (5 bases). Germline V lookup: CDR1 MNHNS, CDR2 SASEGT. The CDR3 covers 15 residues. V was trimmed by 2 bases and J by 9 bases, leaving 19 bases between them.